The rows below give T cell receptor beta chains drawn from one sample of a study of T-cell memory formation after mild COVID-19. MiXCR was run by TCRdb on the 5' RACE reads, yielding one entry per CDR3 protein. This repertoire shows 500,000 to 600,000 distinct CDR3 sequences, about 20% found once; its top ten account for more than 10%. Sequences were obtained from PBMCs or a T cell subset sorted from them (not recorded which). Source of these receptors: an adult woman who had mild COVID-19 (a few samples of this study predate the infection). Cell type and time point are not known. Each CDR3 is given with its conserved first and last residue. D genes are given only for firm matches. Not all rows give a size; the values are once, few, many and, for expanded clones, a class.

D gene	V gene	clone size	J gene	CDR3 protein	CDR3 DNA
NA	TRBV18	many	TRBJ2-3	CASSPGTADTQYF	TGTGCCAGCTCACCAGGGACCGCAGATACGCAGTATTTT
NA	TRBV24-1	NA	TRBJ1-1	CATSGTMNTEAFF	TGTGCCACCAGTGGGACAATGAACACTGAAGCTTTCTTT
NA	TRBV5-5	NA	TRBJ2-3	CASSGDGYGTDTQYF	TGTGCCAGCAGCGGGGACGGCTACGGCACAGATACGCAGTATTTT
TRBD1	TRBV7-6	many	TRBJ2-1	CASSFGQAPYNEQFF	TGTGCCAGCAGCTTCGGACAGGCTCCCTACAATGAGCAGTTCTTC
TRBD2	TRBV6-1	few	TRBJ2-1	CASSEATSGYYNEQFF	TGTGCCAGCAGTGAAGCAACTAGCGGGTATTACAATGAGCAGTTCTTC
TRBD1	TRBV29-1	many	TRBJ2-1	CSVRDDRGKRNEQFF	TGCAGCGTGAGGGACGACAGGGGAAAGAGGAATGAGCAGTTCTTC
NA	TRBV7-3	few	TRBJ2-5	CASSLARWETQYF	TGTGCCAGCAGCTTAGCCCGTTGGGAGACCCAGTACTTC
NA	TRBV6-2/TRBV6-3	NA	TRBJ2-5	CASRGTAQETQYF	TGTGCCAGCAGGGGGACTGCCCAAGAGACCCAGTACTTC
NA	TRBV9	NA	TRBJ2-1	CASSVAPGGPYNEQFF	TGTGCCAGCAGCGTAGCCCCGGGGGGCCCTTACAATGAGCAGTTCTTC
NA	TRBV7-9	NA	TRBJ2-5	CASSSLAGPQETQYF	TGTGCCAGCAGCTCCCTGGCGGGGCCCCAGGAGACCCAGTACTTC
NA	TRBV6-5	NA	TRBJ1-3	CASSPHGGLSNTIYF	TGTGCCAGCAGTCCCCACGGGGGTCTTTCGAACACCATATATTTT
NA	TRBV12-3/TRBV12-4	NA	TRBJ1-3	CASTLGYSGNTIYF	TGTGCCAGCACCCTGGGGTACTCTGGAAACACCATATATTTT
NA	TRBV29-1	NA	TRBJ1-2	CSRQASYGYTF	TGCAGCAGACAGGCGTCTTATGGCTACACCTTC
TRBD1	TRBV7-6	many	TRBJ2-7	CASSLAGTGTTYEQYF	TGTGCCAGCAGCTTAGCGGGGACAGGGACCACCTACGAGCAGTACTTC
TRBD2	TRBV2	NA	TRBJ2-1	CASSEISGTAYNEQFF	TGTGCCAGCAGTGAAATCAGCGGGACGGCCTACAATGAGCAGTTCTTC
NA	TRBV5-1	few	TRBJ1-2	CASSLVSGAQGYTF	TGCGCCAGCAGCTTGGTATCGGGGGCGCAGGGCTACACCTTC
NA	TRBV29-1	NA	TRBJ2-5	CSVEDEGGETQYF	TGCAGCGTTGAAGACGAGGGGGGGGAGACCCAGTACTTC
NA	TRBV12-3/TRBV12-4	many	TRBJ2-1	CASRGFNEQFF	TGTGCCAGCAGGGGGTTCAATGAGCAGTTCTTC
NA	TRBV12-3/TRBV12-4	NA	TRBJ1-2	CASNRGELNYGYTF	TGTGCCAGCAACCGCGGGGAGCTCAACTATGGCTACACCTTC
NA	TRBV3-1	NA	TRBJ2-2	CASSQDPKANTGELFF	TGTGCCAGCAGCCAAGATCCTAAGGCGAACACCGGGGAGCTGTTTTTT
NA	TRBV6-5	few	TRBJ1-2	CASLTGAGWHGYTF	TGTGCCAGCCTAACCGGGGCAGGGTGGCATGGCTACACCTTC
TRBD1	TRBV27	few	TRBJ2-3	CASRTGGIADTQYF	TGTGCCAGCAGAACAGGGGGTATAGCAGATACGCAGTATTTT
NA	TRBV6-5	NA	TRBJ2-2	CASSYSISVGHRELFF	TGTGCCAGCAGTTACTCGATCTCCGTGGGGCACCGGGAGCTGTTTTTT
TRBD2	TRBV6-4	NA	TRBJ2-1	CASSEGGTSGDYNEQFF	TGTGCCAGCAGTGAAGGCGGGACTAGCGGGGATTACAATGAGCAGTTCTTC
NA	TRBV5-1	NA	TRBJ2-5	CASSLAWEKETQYF	TGCGCCAGCAGCCTGGCCTGGGAGAAAGAGACCCAGTACTTC
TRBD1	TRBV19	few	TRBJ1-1	CASSRPGQGAPTEAFF	TGTGCCAGTAGTAGACCTGGACAGGGGGCGCCCACTGAAGCTTTCTTT
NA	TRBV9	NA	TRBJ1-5	CASSDTGYQPQHF	TGTGCCAGCAGCGACACAGGGTATCAGCCCCAGCATTTT
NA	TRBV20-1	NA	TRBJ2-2	CSGHHGVTGELFF	TGCAGTGGACACCACGGGGTAACCGGGGAGCTGTTTTTT
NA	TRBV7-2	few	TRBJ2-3	CASSPHWDTQYF	TGTGCCAGCAGTCCGCATTGGGATACGCAGTATTTT
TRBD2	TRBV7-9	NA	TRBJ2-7	CASSATPRRGGSSYEQYF	TGTGCCAGCAGCGCTACACCCCGACGGGGAGGGAGCTCCTACGAGCAGTACTTC
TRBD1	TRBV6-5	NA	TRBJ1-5	CASSYPDRVRDQPQHF	TGTGCCAGCAGTTACCCCGACAGGGTGAGGGATCAGCCCCAGCATTTT
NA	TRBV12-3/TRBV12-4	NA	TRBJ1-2	CASSLEGPNYGYTF	TGTGCCAGCAGTTTAGAAGGCCCCAACTATGGCTACACCTTC
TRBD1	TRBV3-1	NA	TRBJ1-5	CASSPSTGGNQPQHF	TGTGCCAGCAGCCCGTCGACAGGGGGTAATCAGCCCCAGCATTTT
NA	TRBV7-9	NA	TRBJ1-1	CASSTAYTEAFF	TGTGCCAGCAGCACCGCCTACACTGAAGCTTTCTTT
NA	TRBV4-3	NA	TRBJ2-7	CASSQVSSVNEQYF	TGCGCCAGCAGCCAAGTTTCTAGCGTTAACGAGCAGTACTTC
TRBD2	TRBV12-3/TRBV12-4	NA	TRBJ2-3	CASNQLAGVPDTQYF	TGTGCCAGCAATCAACTAGCGGGAGTGCCAGATACGCAGTATTTT
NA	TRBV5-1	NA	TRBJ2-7	CASSLGVGNGLDEQYF	TGCGCCAGCAGCTTGGGAGTGGGTAACGGTTTAGACGAGCAGTACTTC
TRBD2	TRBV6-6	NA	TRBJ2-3	CASSGFRREAGDTQYF	TGTGCCAGCTCCGGCTTTCGGCGGGAGGCCGGTGATACGCAGTATTTT
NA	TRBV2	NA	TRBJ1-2	CASLLAGAEGYTF	TGTGCCAGCCTTCTGGCAGGGGCAGAAGGCTACACCTTC
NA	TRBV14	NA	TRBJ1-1	CASSPKIVTIPNTEAFF	TGTGCCAGCAGCCCAAAGATAGTAACAATTCCGAACACTGAAGCTTTCTTT
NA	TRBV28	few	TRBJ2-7	CATHLEAGTYEQYF	TGTGCCACGCACCTGGAGGCGGGGACCTACGAGCAGTACTTC
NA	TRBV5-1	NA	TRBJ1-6	CASSLGPGKGGSPLHF	TGCGCCAGCAGCTTGGGGCCAGGCAAAGGCGGTTCACCCCTCCACTTT
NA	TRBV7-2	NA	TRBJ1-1	CASSAHPGTVNTEAFF	TGTGCCAGCAGCGCACATCCCGGTACGGTGAACACTGAAGCTTTCTTT